This T cell receptor beta chain was retrieved from a study of T cells in Graves' hyperthyroidism and ophthalmopathy. This clonotype has at least ten counts. The investigators amplified TCR beta CDR3 regions from RNA transcripts. HTBI primers were employed in a first-round RT-PCR of the TCR CDR3. A single record per CDR3 protein comes from TCRdb applying MiXCR to the multiplex PCR reads. The profile shows approximately 570,000 distinct CDR3 sequences, less than 20% of them singletons. What was sequenced was blood. The sequence was collected from a man in his forties with Graves' ophthalmopathy.

The CDR3 spells CASGPEPNYGYTF. The DNA for the CDR3 is TGTGCCAGCGGTCCGGAACCTAACTATGGCTACACCTTC. This sequence joins TRBV27 and TRBJ1-2, with D unresolved. The CDR3 has 13 residues. In germline, CDR1 is MNHEY, CDR2 SMNVEV (reference sequence). V gave up 8 bases and J gave up 0 bases, with 10 bases separating them.